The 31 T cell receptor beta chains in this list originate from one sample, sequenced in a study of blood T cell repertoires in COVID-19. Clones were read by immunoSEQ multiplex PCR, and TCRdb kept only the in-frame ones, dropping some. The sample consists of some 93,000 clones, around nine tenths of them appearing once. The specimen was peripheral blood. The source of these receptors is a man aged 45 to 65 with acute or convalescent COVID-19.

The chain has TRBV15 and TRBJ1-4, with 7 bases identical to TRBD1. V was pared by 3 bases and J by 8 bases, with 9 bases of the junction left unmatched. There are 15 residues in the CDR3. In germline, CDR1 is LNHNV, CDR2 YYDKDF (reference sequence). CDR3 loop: CATSSRQGVREKLFF. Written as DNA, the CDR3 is TGTGCCACCAGCAGTCGACAGGGAGTGAGAGAAAAACTGTTTTTT.

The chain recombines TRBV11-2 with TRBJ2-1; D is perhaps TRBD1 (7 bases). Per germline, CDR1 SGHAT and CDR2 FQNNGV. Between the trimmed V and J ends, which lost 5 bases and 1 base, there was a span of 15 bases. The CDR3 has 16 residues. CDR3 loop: CASSQGGGESYNEQFF. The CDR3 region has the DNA TGTGCCAGCAGCCAGGGGGGCGGGGAATCCTACAATGAGCAGTTCTTC. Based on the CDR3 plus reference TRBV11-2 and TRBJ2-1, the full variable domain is EAGVAQSPRYKIIEKRQSVAFWCNPISGHATLYWYQQILGQGPKLLIQFQNNGVVDDSQLPKDRFSAERLKGVDSTLKIQPAKLEDSAVYLCASSQGGGESYNEQFFGPGTRLTVL.

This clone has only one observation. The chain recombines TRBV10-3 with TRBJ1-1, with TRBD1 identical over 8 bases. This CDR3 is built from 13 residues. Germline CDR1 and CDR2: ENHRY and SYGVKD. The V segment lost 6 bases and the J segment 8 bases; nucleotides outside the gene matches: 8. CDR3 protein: CAIRDREREEAFF. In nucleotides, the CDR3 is TGTGCCATCAGGGACAGGGAAAGGGAAGAAGCTTTCTTT.

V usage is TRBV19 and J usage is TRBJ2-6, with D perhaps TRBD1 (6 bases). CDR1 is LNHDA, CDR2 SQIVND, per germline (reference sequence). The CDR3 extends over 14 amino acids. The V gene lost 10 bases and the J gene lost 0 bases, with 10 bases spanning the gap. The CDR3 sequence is CAISTGSGANVLTF. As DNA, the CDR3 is TGTGCCATTTCGACAGGCTCTGGGGCCAACGTCCTGACTTTC.

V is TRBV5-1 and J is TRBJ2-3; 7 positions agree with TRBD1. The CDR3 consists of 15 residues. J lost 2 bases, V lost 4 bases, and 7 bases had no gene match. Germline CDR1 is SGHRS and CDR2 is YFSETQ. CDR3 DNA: TGCGCCAGCAGCATACAGGGGCGCTACACAGATACGCAGTATTTT. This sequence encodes CASSIQGRYTDTQYF.

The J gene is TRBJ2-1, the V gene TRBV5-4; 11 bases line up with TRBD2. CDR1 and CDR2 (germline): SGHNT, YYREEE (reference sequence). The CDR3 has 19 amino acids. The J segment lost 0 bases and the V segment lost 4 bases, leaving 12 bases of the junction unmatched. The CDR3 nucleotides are TGTGCCAGCAGCCTCCTTGGGACTAGCGGTTCCAGCTCCTACAATGAGCAGTTCTTC. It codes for CASSLLGTSGSSSYNEQFF.

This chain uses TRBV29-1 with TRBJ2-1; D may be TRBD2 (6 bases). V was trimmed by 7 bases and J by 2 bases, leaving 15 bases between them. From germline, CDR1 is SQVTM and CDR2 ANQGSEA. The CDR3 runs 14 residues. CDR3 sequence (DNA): TGCAGCGCCACCGTCGGGGGTACCTACAATGAGCAGTTCTTC. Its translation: CSATVGGTYNEQFF.

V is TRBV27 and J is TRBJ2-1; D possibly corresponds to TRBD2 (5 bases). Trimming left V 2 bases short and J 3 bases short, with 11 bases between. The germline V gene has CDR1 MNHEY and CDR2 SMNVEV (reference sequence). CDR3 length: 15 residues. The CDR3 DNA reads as TGTGCCAGCAGTTTAACAGCGGTACTCTACAATGAGCAGTTCTTC. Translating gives CASSLTAVLYNEQFF.

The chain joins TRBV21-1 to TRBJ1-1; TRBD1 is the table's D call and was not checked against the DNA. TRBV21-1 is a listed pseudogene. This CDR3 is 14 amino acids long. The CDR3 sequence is CASGDRGGETEAFF. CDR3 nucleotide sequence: TGTGCCAGCGGCGACAGGGGGGGGGAAACTGAAGCTTTCTTT.

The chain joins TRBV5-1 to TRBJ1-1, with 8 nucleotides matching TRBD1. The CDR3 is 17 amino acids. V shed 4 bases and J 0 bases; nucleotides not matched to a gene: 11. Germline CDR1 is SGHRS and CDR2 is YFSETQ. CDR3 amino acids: CASSRSGTGDLNTEAFF. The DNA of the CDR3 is TGCGCCAGCAGCAGGTCCGGGACAGGAGACCTGAACACTGAAGCTTTCTTT. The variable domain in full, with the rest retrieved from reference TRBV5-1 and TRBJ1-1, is KAGVTQTPRYLIKTRGQQVTLSCSPISGHRSVSWYQQTPGQGLQFLFEYFSETQRNKGNFPGRFSGRQFSNSRSEMNVSTLELGDSALYLCASSRSGTGDLNTEAFFGQGTRLTVV.

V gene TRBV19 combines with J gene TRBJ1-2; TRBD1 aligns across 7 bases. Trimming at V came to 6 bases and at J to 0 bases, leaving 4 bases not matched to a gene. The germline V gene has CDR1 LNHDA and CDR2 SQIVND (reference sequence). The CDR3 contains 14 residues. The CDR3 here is CASRIDRANYGYTF. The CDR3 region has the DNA TGTGCCAGTAGAATTGACAGGGCTAACTATGGCTACACCTTC.

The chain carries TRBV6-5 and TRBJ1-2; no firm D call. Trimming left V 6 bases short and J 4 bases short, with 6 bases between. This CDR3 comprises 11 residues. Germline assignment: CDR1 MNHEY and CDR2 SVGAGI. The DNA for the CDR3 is TGTGCCAGCAGCCGGGGCTATGGCTACACCTTC. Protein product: CASSRGYGYTF.

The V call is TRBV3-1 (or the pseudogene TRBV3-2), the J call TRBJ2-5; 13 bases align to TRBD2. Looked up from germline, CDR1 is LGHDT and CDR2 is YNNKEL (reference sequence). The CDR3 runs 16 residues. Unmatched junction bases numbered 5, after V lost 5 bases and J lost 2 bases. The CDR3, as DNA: TGTGCCAGCAGCAGACAGACTAGCGGGGGGCAAGAGACCCAGTACTTC. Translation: CASSRQTSGGQETQYF.

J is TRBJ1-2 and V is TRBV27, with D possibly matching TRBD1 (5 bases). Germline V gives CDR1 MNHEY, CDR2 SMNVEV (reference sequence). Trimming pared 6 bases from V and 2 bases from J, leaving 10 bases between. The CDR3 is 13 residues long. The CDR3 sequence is CASRTTGNYGYTF. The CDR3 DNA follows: TGTGCCAGCAGAACCACAGGCAACTATGGCTACACCTTC.

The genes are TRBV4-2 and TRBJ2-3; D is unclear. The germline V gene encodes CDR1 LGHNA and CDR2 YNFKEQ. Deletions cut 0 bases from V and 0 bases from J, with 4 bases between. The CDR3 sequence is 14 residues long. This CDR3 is CASSQDMSTDTQYF. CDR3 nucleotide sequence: TGTGCCAGCAGCCAAGATATGAGCACAGATACGCAGTATTTT.

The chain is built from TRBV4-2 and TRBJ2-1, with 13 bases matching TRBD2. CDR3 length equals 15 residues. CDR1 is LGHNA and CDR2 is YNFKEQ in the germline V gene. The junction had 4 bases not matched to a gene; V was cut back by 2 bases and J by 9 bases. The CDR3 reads CASSQTSGRAAEQFF. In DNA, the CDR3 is TGTGCCAGCAGCCAAACTAGCGGGAGGGCCGCTGAGCAGTTCTTC.

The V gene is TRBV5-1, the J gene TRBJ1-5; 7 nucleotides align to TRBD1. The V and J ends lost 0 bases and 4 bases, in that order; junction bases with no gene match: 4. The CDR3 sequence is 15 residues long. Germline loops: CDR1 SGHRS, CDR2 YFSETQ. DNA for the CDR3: TGCGCCAGCAGCTTGGGAGGGACAGATAATCAGCCCCAGCATTTT. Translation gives CASSLGGTDNQPQHF.

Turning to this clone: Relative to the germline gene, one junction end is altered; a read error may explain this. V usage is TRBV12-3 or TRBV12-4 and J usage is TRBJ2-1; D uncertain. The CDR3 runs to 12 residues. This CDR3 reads CASSQPYTEQFF. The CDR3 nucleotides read TGTGCCAGCAGCCAACCTTACACTGAGCAGTTCTTC.

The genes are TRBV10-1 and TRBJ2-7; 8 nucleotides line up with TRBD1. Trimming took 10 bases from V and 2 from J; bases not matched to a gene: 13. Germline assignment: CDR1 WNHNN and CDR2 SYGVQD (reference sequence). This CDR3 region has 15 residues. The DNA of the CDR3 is TGCGCCACGTCAGAGGGGACAGGCCGGGCCTACGAGCAGTACTTC. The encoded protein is CATSEGTGRAYEQYF.

The CDR3 region is CASKPGQGTIEQYF. The CDR3, as DNA: TGCGCCAGCAAACCGGGACAGGGGACCATCGAGCAGTACTTC. V is TRBV10-2 and J is TRBJ2-7; 10 bases map to TRBD1. Germline V gene lookup returns CDR1 WSHSY and CDR2 SAAADI. Trimming took 7 bases from V and 6 from J; bases not matched to a gene: 9. The CDR3 loop spans 14 amino acids.

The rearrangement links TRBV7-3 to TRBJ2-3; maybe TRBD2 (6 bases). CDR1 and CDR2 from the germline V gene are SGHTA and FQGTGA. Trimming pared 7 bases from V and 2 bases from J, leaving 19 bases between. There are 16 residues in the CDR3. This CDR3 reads CASTTWTNLNTDTQYF. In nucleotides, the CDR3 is TGTGCCAGCACCACGTGGACTAACCTTAACACAGATACGCAGTATTTT.

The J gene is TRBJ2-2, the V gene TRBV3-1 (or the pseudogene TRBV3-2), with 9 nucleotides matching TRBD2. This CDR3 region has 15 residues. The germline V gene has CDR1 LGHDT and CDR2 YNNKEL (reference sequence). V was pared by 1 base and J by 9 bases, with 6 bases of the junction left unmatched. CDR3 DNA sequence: TGTGCCAGCAGCCAAGGGGCGGGAGGGCCCCGGGAGCTGTTTTTT. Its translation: CASSQGAGGPRELFF.

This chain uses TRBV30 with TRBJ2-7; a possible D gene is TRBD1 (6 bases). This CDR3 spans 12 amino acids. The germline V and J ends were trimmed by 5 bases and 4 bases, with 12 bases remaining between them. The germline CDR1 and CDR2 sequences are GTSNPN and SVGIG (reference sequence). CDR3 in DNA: TGTGCCTGGGGTAGAGGACAGTACGAGCAGTACTTC. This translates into CAWGRGQYEQYF.

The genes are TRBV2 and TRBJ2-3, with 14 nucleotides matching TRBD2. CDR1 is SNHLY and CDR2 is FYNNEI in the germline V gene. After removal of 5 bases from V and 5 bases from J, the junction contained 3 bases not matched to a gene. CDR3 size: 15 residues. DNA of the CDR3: TGTGCCAGCAGTAGACTAGCGGGAGGGAGAGATACGCAGTATTTT. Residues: CASSRLAGGRDTQYF. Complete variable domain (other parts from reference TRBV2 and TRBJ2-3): EPEVTQTPSHQVTQMGQEVILRCVPISNHLYFYWYRQILGQKVEFLVSFYNNEISEKSEIFDDQFSVERPDGSNFTLKIRSTKLEDSAMYFCASSRLAGGRDTQYFGPGTRLTVL.

CDR3 amino acids: CASSYRDRGDYGYTF. The CDR3 bases are TGTGCCAGTAGCTACCGGGACAGGGGGGACTATGGCTACACCTTC. The chain joins TRBV19 to TRBJ1-2; TRBD1 matches 11 bases. The CDR3 has 15 amino acids. The V gene's germline CDR1 is LNHDA and CDR2 SQIVND (reference sequence). Trimming cost V 6 bases and J 3 bases; bases outside gene matches: 6.

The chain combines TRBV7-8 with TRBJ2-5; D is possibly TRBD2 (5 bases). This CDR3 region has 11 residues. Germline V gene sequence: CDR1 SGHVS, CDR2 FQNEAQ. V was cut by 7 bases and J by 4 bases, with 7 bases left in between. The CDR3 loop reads CASKRGETQYF. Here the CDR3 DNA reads TGTGCCAGCAAACGGGGAGAGACCCAGTACTTC.

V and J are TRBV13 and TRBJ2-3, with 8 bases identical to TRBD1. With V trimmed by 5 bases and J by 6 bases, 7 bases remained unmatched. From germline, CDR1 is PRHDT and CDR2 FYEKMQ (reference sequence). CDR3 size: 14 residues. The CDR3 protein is CASSPDRDGDTQYF. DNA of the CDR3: TGTGCCAGCAGCCCGGACAGGGATGGGGATACGCAGTATTTT.

CDR3 protein: CATNQQGDGTEAFF. The CDR3 bases are TGTGCCACCAACCAACAGGGGGATGGCACTGAAGCTTTCTTT. The chain is built from TRBV18 and TRBJ1-1, with 8 positions matching TRBD1. The CDR3 spans 14 residues. The J segment lost 4 bases and the V segment lost 10 bases, leaving 11 bases of the junction unmatched. Germline values: CDR1 KGHSH, CDR2 LQKENI.

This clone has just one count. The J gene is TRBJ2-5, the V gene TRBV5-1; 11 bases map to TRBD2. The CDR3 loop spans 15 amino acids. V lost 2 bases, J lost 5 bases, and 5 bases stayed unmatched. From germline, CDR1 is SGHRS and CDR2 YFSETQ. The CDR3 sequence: CASSLTSGSGETQYF. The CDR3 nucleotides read TGCGCCAGCAGCTTAACTAGCGGGAGTGGGGAGACCCAGTACTTC.

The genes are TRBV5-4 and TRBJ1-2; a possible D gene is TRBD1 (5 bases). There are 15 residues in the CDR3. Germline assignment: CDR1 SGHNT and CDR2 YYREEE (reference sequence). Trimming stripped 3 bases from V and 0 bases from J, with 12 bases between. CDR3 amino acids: CASSWGDGPNYGYTF. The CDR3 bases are TGTGCCAGCAGCTGGGGGGACGGCCCTAACTATGGCTACACCTTC.

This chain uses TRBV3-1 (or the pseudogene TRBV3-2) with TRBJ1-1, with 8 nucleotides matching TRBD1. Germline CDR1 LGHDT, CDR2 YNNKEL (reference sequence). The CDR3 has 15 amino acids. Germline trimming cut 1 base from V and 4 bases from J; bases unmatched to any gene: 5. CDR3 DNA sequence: TGTGCCAGCAGCCAAGGTACAGGGGGTCCCACTGAAGCTTTCTTT. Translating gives CASSQGTGGPTEAFF.